The T cell receptor beta chain under discussion was sequenced for a study of control samples from healthy donors and cancer patients. Trimming took 8 bases from V and 4 from J; bases not matched to a gene: 3. This CDR3 spans 12 amino acids. The germline CDR1 and CDR2 sequences are MGHRA and YSYEKL. The method was immunoSEQ multiplex PCR; TCRdb's version includes in-frame clones alone and lacks a portion of them. The sample contains more than 75,000 clones, approximately 89% of which appear only once. This TCR was recovered from a man aged 50 to 59 in good health. The chain has TRBV4-1 and TRBJ2-7; TRBD1 agrees at 9 bases. The material sequenced was blood. The CDR3 DNA reads as TGCGCCAGCGGGACAGGGAGGTACGAGCAGTACTTC. Translating gives CASGTGRYEQYF.